What follows describes a single T cell receptor (beta chain). Method: immunoSEQ multiplex PCR; TCRdb's copy keeps in-frame clones and lacks some. The data show 280,000 or so clones, with nearly 90% seen just once and roughly 1.5% held by the top ten. The V and J ends lost 4 bases and 0 bases, in that order; junction bases with no gene match: 3. This CDR3 contains 16 residues. Per germline, CDR1 SQVTM and CDR2 ANQGSEA. These data come from a study of blood T cell repertoires in COVID-19. Study-wide background: T cells, B-cell-depleted T cells, or PBMCs provided the cDNA or gDNA that served as material.

Clinical histories supplied by participants themselves formed the basis of cohort assignment. The sample taken for sequencing was PBMCs or T cells enriched from blood (not recorded which). The sequence was collected from a woman under 30 with acute COVID-19. This chain connects TRBV29-1 to TRBJ2-6; 10 nucleotides agree with TRBD1. The CDR3 loop reads CSVGQGASSGANVLTF. Here the CDR3 DNA reads TGCAGCGTTGGACAGGGGGCTTCCTCTGGGGCCAACGTCCTGACTTTC.